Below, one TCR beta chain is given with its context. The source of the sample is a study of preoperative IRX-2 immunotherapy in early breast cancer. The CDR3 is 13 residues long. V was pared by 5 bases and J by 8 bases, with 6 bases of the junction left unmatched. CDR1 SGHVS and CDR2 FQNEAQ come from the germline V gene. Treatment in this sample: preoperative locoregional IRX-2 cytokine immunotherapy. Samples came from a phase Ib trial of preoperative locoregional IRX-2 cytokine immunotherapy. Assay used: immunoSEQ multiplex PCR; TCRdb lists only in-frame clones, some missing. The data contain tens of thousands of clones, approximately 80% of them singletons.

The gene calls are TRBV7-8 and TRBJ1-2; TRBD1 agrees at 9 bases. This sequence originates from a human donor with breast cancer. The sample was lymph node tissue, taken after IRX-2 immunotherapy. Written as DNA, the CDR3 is TGTGCCAGCAGCGCACAGGGGGCGGGGGGCTACACCTTC. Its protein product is CASSAQGAGGYTF.